This TCR beta chain stems from a study of fetal regulatory T cell absence and autoimmunity. As for the study in general: Without clinical diabetes, IPEX patients showed exocrine pancreas autoimmunity. Broader study findings: The oligoclonal enrichment was interpreted as supporting antigen-driven pancreatic autoimmunity before birth in IPEX syndrome.

This was a survey-level run. The method was immunoSEQ multiplex PCR; TCRdb's version includes in-frame clones alone and lacks a portion of them. The sample records around 100,000 clones, about 78% being singletons. Details on this clone: The target antigen is unknown.

The V and J ends lost 3 bases and 5 bases, in that order; junction bases with no gene match: 9. The CDR3 consists of 16 residues. The germline V gene has CDR1 SGHVS and CDR2 FNYEAQ. The V and J genes are TRBV7-6 and TRBJ2-1; 8 positions match TRBD2. This TCR came from a male donor with IPEX syndrome. The sample comprised pancreas tissue. The CDR3 DNA is TGTGCCAGCAGCTTCGCTAGCGGGTCCCTCCACAATGAGCAGTTCTTC. It translates to CASSFASGSLHNEQFF.